This T cell receptor beta chain was identified in a study of monozygotic twins with inflammatory bowel disease. From whole blood, total RNA was isolated without any sorting of T cells. The CDR3 has 16 amino acids. Germline V gene sequence: CDR1 KGHDR, CDR2 SFDVKD. A template switching step added UMIs, each with a 6-nucleotide sample barcode. TCRdb re-called the 5' RACE reads and catalogs CDR3 proteins one per entry, DNA excluded. The table for this sample gives a few hundred thousand distinct CDR3 sequences. The sequenced material came from blood. The receptor was isolated from a human donor with ulcerative colitis or Crohn's disease, or a healthy co-twin of an affected twin (not recorded which). The J gene is TRBJ2-1, the V gene TRBV24-1; TCRdb lists TRBD1, though no DNA is available to test this call. The CDR3 sequence is CATSDDGGGQYNEQFF.